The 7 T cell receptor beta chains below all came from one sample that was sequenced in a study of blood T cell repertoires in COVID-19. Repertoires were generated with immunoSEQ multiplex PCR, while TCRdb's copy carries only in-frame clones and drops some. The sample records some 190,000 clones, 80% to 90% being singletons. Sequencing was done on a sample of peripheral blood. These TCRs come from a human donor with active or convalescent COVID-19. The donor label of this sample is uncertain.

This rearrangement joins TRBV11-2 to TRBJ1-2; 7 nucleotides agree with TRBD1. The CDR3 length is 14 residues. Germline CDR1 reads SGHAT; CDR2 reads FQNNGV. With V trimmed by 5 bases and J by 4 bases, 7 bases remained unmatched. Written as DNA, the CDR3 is TGTGCCAGCAGCCCTAACTCAGGGGGCTATGGCTACACCTTC. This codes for CASSPNSGGYGYTF.

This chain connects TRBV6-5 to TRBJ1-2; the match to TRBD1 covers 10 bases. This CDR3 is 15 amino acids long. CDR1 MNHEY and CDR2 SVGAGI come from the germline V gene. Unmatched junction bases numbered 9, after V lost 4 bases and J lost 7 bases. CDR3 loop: CASSSDRGRPSGYTF. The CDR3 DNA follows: TGTGCCAGCAGTTCCGACAGGGGGCGGCCCTCTGGCTACACCTTC.

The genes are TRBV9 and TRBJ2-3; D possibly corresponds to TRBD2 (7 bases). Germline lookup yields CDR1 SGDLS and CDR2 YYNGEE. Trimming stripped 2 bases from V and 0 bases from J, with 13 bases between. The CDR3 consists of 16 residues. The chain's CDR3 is CASSVGGGASTDTQYF. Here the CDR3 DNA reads TGTGCCAGCAGCGTTGGAGGGGGGGCGAGCACAGATACGCAGTATTTT.

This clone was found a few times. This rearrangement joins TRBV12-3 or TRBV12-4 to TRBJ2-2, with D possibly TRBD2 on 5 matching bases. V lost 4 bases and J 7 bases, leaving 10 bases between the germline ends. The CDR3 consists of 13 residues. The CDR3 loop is CASSSRTLGELFF. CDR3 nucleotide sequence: TGTGCCAGCAGTTCCCGGACTCTCGGGGAGCTGTTTTTT.

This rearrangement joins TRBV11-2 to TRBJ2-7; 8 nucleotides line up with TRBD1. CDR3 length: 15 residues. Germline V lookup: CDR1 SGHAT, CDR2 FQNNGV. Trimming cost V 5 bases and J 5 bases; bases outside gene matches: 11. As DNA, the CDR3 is TGTGCCAGCAGCCGAAGCCCGACAGGGGTTCACGAGCAGTACTTC. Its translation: CASSRSPTGVHEQYF.

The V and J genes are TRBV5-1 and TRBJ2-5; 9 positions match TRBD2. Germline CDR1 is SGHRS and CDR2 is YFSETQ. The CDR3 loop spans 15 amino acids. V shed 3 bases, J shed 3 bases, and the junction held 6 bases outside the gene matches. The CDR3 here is CASSSGLAGKETQYF. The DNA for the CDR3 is TGCGCCAGCAGCTCGGGGCTAGCGGGGAAAGAGACCCAGTACTTC. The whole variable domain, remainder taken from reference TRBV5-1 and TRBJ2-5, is KAGVTQTPRYLIKTRGQQVTLSCSPISGHRSVSWYQQTPGQGLQFLFEYFSETQRNKGNFPGRFSGRQFSNSRSEMNVSTLELGDSALYLCASSSGLAGKETQYFGPGTRLLVL.

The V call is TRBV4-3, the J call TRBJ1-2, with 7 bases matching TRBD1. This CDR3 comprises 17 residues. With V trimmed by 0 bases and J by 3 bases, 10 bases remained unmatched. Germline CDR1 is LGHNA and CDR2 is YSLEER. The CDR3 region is CASSQDTAQGGYYGYTF. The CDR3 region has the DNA TGCGCCAGCAGCCAAGATACCGCCCAGGGGGGATACTATGGCTACACCTTC.